A selection of T cell receptor beta chains follows, all from one sample in a study of vaccination and CD4 T cells after COVID-19. TCRdb re-called the PCR reads with MiXCR, one entry per CDR3 protein. The sample lists some 18,000 distinct CDR3 sequences; 29% were seen once. Their cognate antigens are unknown. The sequencing sample was made of cultured CD4+ T cells from blood. Receptor source: a human donor with COVID-19. Both conserved end residues are part of each CDR3.

j_call: TRBJ1-5; v_call: TRBV6-1; cdr3_aa: CASRTGTGGVGGNQPQHF
j_call: TRBJ2-2; v_call: TRBV25-1; cdr3_aa: CASSKEGAFANTGELFF
j_call: TRBJ2-7; v_call: TRBV28; cdr3_aa: CASSRTGTSRSYEQYF
j_call: TRBJ1-2; v_call: TRBV6-5; cdr3_aa: CASSWRTGDTNYGYTF
j_call: TRBJ2-3; v_call: TRBV27; cdr3_aa: CASSLWGPNTDTQYF
j_call: TRBJ2-7; v_call: TRBV7-6; cdr3_aa: CASSSGLRTYEQYF
j_call: TRBJ2-3; v_call: TRBV2; cdr3_aa: CASSLTSGGIDTQYF
j_call: TRBJ1-5; v_call: TRBV20-1; cdr3_aa: CSASTGKGSNQPQHF
j_call: TRBJ1-5; v_call: TRBV28; cdr3_aa: CASSFGGGGNQPQHF
j_call: TRBJ1-1; v_call: TRBV20-1; cdr3_aa: CSARILGGDTEAFF
j_call: TRBJ1-1; v_call: TRBV7-3; cdr3_aa: CASSPTPGAEAFF
j_call: TRBJ1-1; v_call: TRBV27; cdr3_aa: CASSPTGGANTEAFF
j_call: TRBJ2-7; v_call: TRBV28; cdr3_aa: CASRTTAPGEQYF
j_call: TRBJ1-2; v_call: TRBV6-1; cdr3_aa: CATLDDRGDYGYTF
j_call: TRBJ1-5; v_call: TRBV28; cdr3_aa: CASSLGGRGGYQPQHF
j_call: TRBJ2-2; v_call: TRBV20-1; cdr3_aa: CSARRGANTGELFF
j_call: TRBJ1-1; v_call: TRBV29-1; cdr3_aa: CSALGGGRTEAFF
j_call: TRBJ2-7; v_call: TRBV14; cdr3_aa: CASSSHSGTYEQYF
j_call: TRBJ2-3; v_call: TRBV6-2/TRBV6-3; cdr3_aa: CASSPGEAGVPDTQYF
j_call: TRBJ2-3; v_call: TRBV20-1; cdr3_aa: CSASASGLGTDTQYF
j_call: TRBJ2-5; v_call: TRBV7-6; cdr3_aa: CASSPPGRVGETQYF
j_call: TRBJ1-6; v_call: TRBV9; cdr3_aa: CASSVQGMGSPLHF
j_call: TRBJ1-2; v_call: TRBV7-9; cdr3_aa: CASSPGQTYGYTF
j_call: TRBJ2-2; v_call: TRBV2; cdr3_aa: CASNGRPNTGELFF
j_call: TRBJ2-5; v_call: TRBV20-1; cdr3_aa: CSASPIAGGEETQYF
j_call: TRBJ1-1; v_call: TRBV18; cdr3_aa: CASSEGKNTEAFF
j_call: TRBJ2-3; v_call: TRBV21-1; cdr3_aa: CASRSTSGQNSDTQYF
j_call: TRBJ2-1; v_call: TRBV25-1; cdr3_aa: CASSVAGDNEQFF
j_call: TRBJ1-1; v_call: TRBV29-1; cdr3_aa: CSAESEGLTEAFF
j_call: TRBJ2-3; v_call: TRBV7-8; cdr3_aa: CASSLVRGSGGGTDTQYF
j_call: TRBJ1-1; v_call: TRBV19; cdr3_aa: CASSIIFGRLEFGKAFF
j_call: TRBJ2-2; v_call: TRBV7-3; cdr3_aa: CASSGGAIGELFF
j_call: TRBJ2-1; v_call: TRBV7-2; cdr3_aa: CASSLVKGVYNEQFF
j_call: TRBJ1-5; v_call: TRBV20-1; cdr3_aa: CSARDSRTGGNQPQHF
j_call: TRBJ2-6; v_call: TRBV2; cdr3_aa: CASRRSTRLNSGANALTF
j_call: TRBJ2-2; v_call: TRBV6-1; cdr3_aa: CASNTGPGELFF
j_call: TRBJ2-7; v_call: TRBV15; cdr3_aa: CATSIGQGPYEQYF
j_call: TRBJ2-5; v_call: TRBV20-1; cdr3_aa: CSARDQKTQYF
j_call: TRBJ1-2; v_call: TRBV6-2/TRBV6-3; cdr3_aa: CASSYSGNTFNYGYTF
j_call: TRBJ2-2; v_call: TRBV19; cdr3_aa: CASSSQRGGTGELFF
j_call: TRBJ2-5; v_call: TRBV6-2/TRBV6-3; cdr3_aa: CASSYRTSGGETQYF
j_call: TRBJ2-5; v_call: TRBV7-2; cdr3_aa: CASSLSLETQYF
j_call: TRBJ2-3; v_call: TRBV5-4; cdr3_aa: CASSTHSSDTQYF